A single sample gave rise to the 5 T cell receptor beta chains below, sequenced in a study of shared clonotypes between healthy human individuals. The table came from immunoSEQ multiplex PCR; TCRdb's copy has only in-frame clones and leaves some out. Of more than 2,000,000 clones in the sample, approximately 94% were seen once. What was sequenced was naive CD4+ T cells sorted from blood. The sample's subset: CD45RA+ positively selected. These receptors originate from a man aged 18-30 years in good health.

As regards this clone: The sample has other DNA sequences that encode this CDR3 too. V is TRBV29-1 and J is TRBJ1-1; D uncertain. The germline V and J ends were trimmed by 5 bases and 1 base, with 5 bases remaining between them. The CDR3 length is 11 residues. Germline V gives CDR1 SQVTM, CDR2 ANQGSEA. DNA of the CDR3: TGCAGCGTTCGTGAGAACACTGAAGCTTTCTTT. Amino acid sequence: CSVRENTEAFF. The entire variable domain, with the rest obtained from reference TRBV29-1 and TRBJ1-1, is as follows: SAVISQKPSRDICQRGTSLTIQCQVDSQVTMMFWYRQQPGQSLTLIATANQGSEATYESGFVIDKFPISRPNLTFSTLTVSNMSPEDSSIYLCSVRENTEAFFGQGTRLTVV.

V is TRBV5-6 and J is TRBJ1-6, with 7 bases identical to TRBD1. CDR3 length: 18 amino acids. The V and J ends lost 4 bases and 0 bases, in that order; junction bases with no gene match: 10. Germline V gene sequence: CDR1 SGHDT, CDR2 YYEEEE. The chain's CDR3 is CASSLRTGFGSYNSPLHF. The CDR3 DNA reads as TGTGCCAGCAGCCTTAGGACAGGCTTCGGCTCCTATAATTCACCCCTCCACTTT.

J is TRBJ1-5 and V is TRBV5-5; D gene uncertain. CDR3 length: 14 residues. From germline, CDR1 is SGHKS and CDR2 YYEKEE (reference sequence). V dropped 1 base and J dropped 1 base, with 6 bases sitting between them. For the CDR3, the DNA is TGTGCCAGCAGCTTGTATTTGAGCAATCAGCCCCAGCATTTT. Protein product: CASSLYLSNQPQHF.

The chain couples TRBV5-4 to TRBJ1-2, with 8 nucleotides matching TRBD1. Losses at the gene ends were 0 bases for V and 4 bases for J; bases not matched to a gene: 8. CDR1 is SGHNT, CDR2 YYREEE, per germline (reference sequence). The CDR3 consists of 16 residues. Written as DNA, the CDR3 is TGTGCCAGCAGCTTGGCGGGACAGGTTTCCAGCTATGGCTACACCTTC. This sequence encodes CASSLAGQVSSYGYTF.

V gene TRBV5-8 combines with J gene TRBJ1-2; the D is unclear. The CDR3 contains 15 residues. Germline V gives CDR1 SGHTS, CDR2 YDEGEE. V shed 4 bases and J shed 8 bases, with 21 bases lying between them. The CDR3 DNA follows: TGTGCCAGCAGCCGTCGTTTGGGGAGTGGACGCGGCTACACCTTC. Amino acids: CASSRRLGSGRGYTF.